This TCR beta chain is from a study of CD8 T cells in ankylosing spondylitis. Study findings and constraints: It was reported that disease-linked clones were significantly enriched in matched ankylosing spondylitis synovial fluid. Prior work had noted some motif variants in reactive arthritis blood and synovial fluid. The disease-linked clones had a CD8+ phenotype and low blood frequencies.

For this clonotype: As yet, its antigen is unknown.

Germline V gives CDR1 SGHRS, CDR2 YFSETQ. V gave up 0 bases and J gave up 8 bases, with 7 bases separating them. The CDR3 totals 12 residues. TCR beta libraries were made by quantitative 5'-RACE with molecular barcodes. TCRdb reanalysed the 5' RACE reads using MiXCR and keeps one entry per CDR3 protein. The sample lists fewer than 50,000 distinct CDR3 sequences, 11% occurring once. Sequenced: blood, either unsorted or a sorted T cell fraction (not recorded which). The source is a male donor with ankylosing spondylitis or in good health (not recorded which). This chain uses TRBV5-1 with TRBJ2-3; D uncertain. The CDR3 DNA reads TGCGCCAGCAGCTTGGAGCTGGGTACGCAGTATTTT. Residues: CASSLELGTQYF.